The 16 T cell receptor beta chains in this list originate from one sample, sequenced in a study of human T cells and chemical hapten exposure. The time point here: patch test 2, 6 weeks after DPC sensitization. Sample treatment: therapeutic diphenylcyclopropenone sensitization with weekly scalp DPC. MiXCR, applied by TCRdb to the RACE reads, yields one record per CDR3 protein. This table holds tens of thousands of distinct CDR3 sequences, 10% found once. This sample comprised whole blood, obtained in connection with sensitization to the hapten diphenylcyclopropenone (DPC). These receptors originate from a woman in her twenties or thirties with alopecia areata. Some clones in this sample may be carry-over from other donors' samples.

This clonotype was counted at least ten times. The chain recombines TRBV14 with TRBJ2-5, with no clear D. Trimming took 3 bases from V and 7 from J, leaving 12 bases between them. This CDR3 comprises 13 residues. Germline CDR1 reads SGHDN; CDR2 reads FVKESK. CDR3 region: CASSQVTVGTQYF. In DNA, the CDR3 is TGTGCCAGCAGCCAGGTCACCGTGGGGACCCAGTACTTC.

The J gene is TRBJ2-1, the V gene TRBV4-1; tentatively, D is TRBD2 (6 bases). The ends were cut back, 2 bases at V and 15 bases at J, with 14 bases in the middle. CDR3 length equals 12 residues. Germline V gives CDR1 MGHRA, CDR2 YSYEKL. As DNA, the CDR3 is TGCGCCAGCAGCCAAAGACCCGGGACTGTGTTCTTC. Translating gives CASSQRPGTVFF.

This clonotype was seen at least ten times. The chain joins TRBV28 to TRBJ1-2, with 9 bases aligning to TRBD1. The V gene end was trimmed by 6 bases and the J gene end by 4 bases; junction bases not matched to a gene: 0. This CDR3 is built from 12 residues. Germline V gene data show CDR1 as MDHEN and CDR2 as SYDVKM. The CDR3 reads CASRTGGYGYTF. The CDR3 DNA follows: TGTGCCAGCAGGACAGGGGGCTATGGCTACACCTTC.

This clonotype was counted many times. This sequence joins TRBV11-1 and TRBJ2-7; D perhaps matches TRBD1 (5 bases). This CDR3 region has 16 residues. Germline loops: CDR1 SGHAT, CDR2 FQDESV (reference sequence). V was trimmed by 0 bases and J by 2 bases, leaving 14 bases between them. CDR3 in DNA: TGTGCCAGCAGCTTAGCAAGGGGCCCGGGTACCTACGAGCAGTACTTC. Translating gives CASSLARGPGTYEQYF.

The chain uses TRBV5-6 and TRBJ1-4; a weak D match, TRBD1 (6 bases). The CDR3 has 16 residues. With 4 bases removed from V and 7 bases from J, the gap between germline ends came to 20 bases. CDR1 and CDR2 from the germline V gene are SGHDT and YYEEEE. CDR3 sequence (DNA): TGTGCCAGCAGCGCCCCGTGGGGGGGCGGAGGTGAAAAACTGTTTTTT. It codes for CASSAPWGGGGEKLFF.

The chain couples TRBV28 to TRBJ2-2; D not resolved. This CDR3 has 12 amino acids. Germline V gene lookup returns CDR1 MDHEN and CDR2 SYDVKM. The CDR3 sequence is CALGRDTGELFF. The DNA of the CDR3 is TGTGCTCTAGGAAGAGACACCGGGGAGCTGTTTTTT.

V and J are TRBV10-2 and TRBJ1-2; D is uncertain. The CDR3 extends over 12 amino acids. V lost 4 bases and J lost 6, with 9 bases in between. Germline CDR1 and CDR2: WSHSY and SAAADI. The CDR3: CASSVLGDGYTF. In DNA, the CDR3 is TGCGCCAGCAGTGTCCTAGGAGATGGCTACACCTTC.

This clonotype occurred many times. The rearrangement joins TRBV18 to TRBJ2-7; TRBD1 agrees at 8 bases. This CDR3 contains 18 residues. CDR1 and CDR2 from the germline V gene are KGHSH and LQKENI. Losses at the gene ends were 5 bases for V and 3 bases for J; bases not matched to a gene: 18. CDR3 sequence: CASSTTPGQGGSFYEQYF. Here the CDR3 DNA reads TGTGCCAGCTCAACTACCCCCGGACAGGGAGGCTCTTTCTACGAGCAGTACTTC.

Comments on this clonotype: A much larger clone lies a single base off, so this may be a read error. The DNA for the CDR3 is TGTGCCTCTGACATCTCCAGAAACAATGAGCAGTTCTTC. It codes for CASDISRNNEQFF. The rearrangement joins TRBV30 to TRBJ2-1, with unresolved D. Deletions cut 7 bases from V and 5 bases from J, with 15 bases between. The germline gives CDR1 GTSNPN, CDR2 SVGIG (reference sequence). The CDR3 runs to 13 residues.

This clonotype came up many times. At one end the junction does not follow the germline gene, possibly because of a read error. The chain links TRBV7-7 to TRBJ2-3; a weak D match, TRBD2 (7 bases). The CDR3 runs to 16 residues. The germline gives CDR1 SSHAT, CDR2 FNYEAQ (reference sequence). CDR3 sequence (DNA): TGTGCTAGCAGCCTGGGGGCTAGCGGAACCACAGATACGCAGTATTTT. This gives the protein CASSLGASGTTDTQYF.

The chain links TRBV3-1 to TRBJ1-2; D ambiguous. Trimming took 2 bases from V and 2 from J, leaving 3 bases between them. Germline loops: CDR1 LGHDT, CDR2 YNNKEL (reference sequence). The CDR3 length is 12 residues. CDR3 region: CASSQPNYGYTF. The CDR3, as DNA: TGTGCCAGCAGCCAACCGAACTATGGCTACACCTTC.

This clonotype was picked up a small number of times. The V gene is TRBV7-8, the J gene TRBJ2-7, with 8 bases lining up with TRBD1. Germline values: CDR1 SGHVS, CDR2 FQNEAQ. The ends lost 5 bases at V and 3 bases at J; junction bases unmatched: 6. This CDR3 contains 14 residues. The CDR3 DNA is TGTGCCAGCAGCCCGGGACAGGCCTTCTACGAGCAGTACTTC. As protein: CASSPGQAFYEQYF.

The rearrangement uses TRBV7-9 and TRBJ2-2; D not resolved. The CDR3 contains 13 residues. Germline values: CDR1 SEHNR, CDR2 FQNEAQ (reference sequence). Deletions cut 1 base from V and 3 bases from J, with 3 bases between. This chain's CDR3 is CASSLVYTGELFF. CDR3 nucleotide sequence: TGTGCCAGCAGCTTAGTTTACACCGGGGAGCTGTTTTTT.

This sequence joins TRBV10-3 and TRBJ2-7; D could derive from TRBD1 or TRBD2 (5 bases each). The V gene's germline CDR1 is ENHRY and CDR2 SYGVKD. This CDR3 spans 11 amino acids. V lost 2 bases and J lost 6, with 5 bases in between. The DNA of the CDR3 is TGTGCCATCAGTGAGGGGGGCGAGCAGTACTTC. It codes for CAISEGGEQYF.

This clonotype was counted between two and nine times. The chain recombines TRBV29-1 with TRBJ2-3; 9 nucleotides line up with TRBD2. V trimming: 7 bases; J trimming: 6 bases; junction bases outside the gene matches: 14. CDR3 length: 15 amino acids. Germline V gene sequence: CDR1 SQVTM, CDR2 ANQGSEA. CDR3 nucleotide sequence: TGCAGCGGCACTCTTCTAGCGGGACGTCCGGATACGCAGTATTTT. Protein sequence: CSGTLLAGRPDTQYF.

This chain uses TRBV3-1 with TRBJ2-1, with 12 positions matching TRBD2. The ends lost 3 bases at V and 6 bases at J; junction bases unmatched: 12. Germline V CDR1 and CDR2: LGHDT, YNNKEL (reference sequence). CDR3 size: 18 residues. In DNA, the CDR3 is TGTGCCAGCAGCCAGAACGTCCTAGCGGGAGGGGCGGGCAATGAGCAGTTCTTC. It encodes CASSQNVLAGGAGNEQFF.